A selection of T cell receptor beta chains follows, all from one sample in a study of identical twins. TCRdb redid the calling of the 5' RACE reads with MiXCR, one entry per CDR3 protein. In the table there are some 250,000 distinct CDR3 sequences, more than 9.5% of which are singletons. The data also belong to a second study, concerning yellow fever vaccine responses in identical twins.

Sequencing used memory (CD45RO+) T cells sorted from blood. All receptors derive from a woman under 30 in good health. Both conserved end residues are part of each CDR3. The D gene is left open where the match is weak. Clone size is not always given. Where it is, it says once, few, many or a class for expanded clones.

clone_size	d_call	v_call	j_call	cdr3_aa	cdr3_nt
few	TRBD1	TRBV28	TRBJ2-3	CASSPTGVITDTQYF	TGTGCCAGCAGTCCGACAGGGGTAATCACAGATACGCAGTATTTT
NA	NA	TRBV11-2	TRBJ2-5	CASSLGPPRQETQYF	TGTGCCAGCAGCTTAGGACCCCCCCGTCAAGAGACCCAGTACTTC
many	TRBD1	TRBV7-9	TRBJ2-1	CASSPRTGVWEQFF	TGTGCCAGCAGCCCCCGGACAGGAGTTTGGGAGCAGTTCTTC
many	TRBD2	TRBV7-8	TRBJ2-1	CASRPTSGESNEQFF	TGTGCCAGCAGACCGACTAGCGGGGAATCAAATGAGCAGTTCTTC
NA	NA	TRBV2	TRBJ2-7	CASSESRPGLEQYF	TGTGCCAGCAGTGAGTCCAGGCCCGGCTTGGAGCAGTACTTC
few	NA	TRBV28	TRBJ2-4	CASSTGELAKNIQYF	TGTGCCAGCAGCACGGGGGAGCTAGCCAAAAACATTCAGTACTTC
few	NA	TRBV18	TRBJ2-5	CASSPPGGETQYF	TGTGCCAGCTCACCGCCAGGGGGGGAGACCCAGTACTTC
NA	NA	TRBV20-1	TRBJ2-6	CSASATVGSSSGANVLTF	TGCAGTGCTAGTGCCACCGTGGGCAGCTCCTCTGGGGCCAACGTCCTGACTTTC
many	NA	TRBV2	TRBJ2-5	CASGLAVGRETQYF	TGTGCCAGCGGATTAGCGGTCGGGCGAGAGACCCAGTACTTC
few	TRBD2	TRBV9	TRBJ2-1	CASSLPGGNNEQFF	TGTGCCAGCAGCCTCCCGGGGGGTAACAATGAGCAGTTCTTC
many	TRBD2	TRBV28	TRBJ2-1	CASLLVLAGYYEQFF	TGTGCCAGCCTCTTAGTACTAGCGGGCTACTATGAGCAGTTCTTC
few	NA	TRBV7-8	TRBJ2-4	CASSKQGVGTKNIQYF	TGTGCCAGCAGCAAACAGGGCGTCGGGACCAAAAACATTCAGTACTTC
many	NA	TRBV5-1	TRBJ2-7	CASNRELLGEQYF	TGCGCCAGCAACCGTGAGTTATTGGGCGAGCAGTACTTC
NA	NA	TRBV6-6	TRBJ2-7	CASSREVEQYF	TGTGCCAGCAGCAGAGAGGTCGAGCAGTACTTC
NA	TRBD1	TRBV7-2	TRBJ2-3	CASSLAHRGRDTQYF	TGTGCCAGCAGCTTAGCACACAGGGGACGAGATACGCAGTATTTT
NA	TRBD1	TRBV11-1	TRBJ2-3	CASSLSRGRGATDTQYF	TGTGCCAGCAGCTTAAGCAGGGGGCGCGGCGCCACAGATACGCAGTATTTT
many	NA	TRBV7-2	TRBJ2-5	CASSLNARQTQYF	TGTGCCAGCAGCTTAAACGCGAGGCAGACCCAGTACTTC
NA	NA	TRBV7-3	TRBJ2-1	CASSKGGNEQFF	TGTGCCAGCAGCAAGGGGGGCAATGAGCAGTTCTTC
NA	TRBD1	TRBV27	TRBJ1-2	CASSPSTGGYGYTF	TGTGCCAGCAGTCCTTCTACAGGGGGCTATGGCTACACCTTC
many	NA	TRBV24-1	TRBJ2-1	CATSDPGSVNEQFF	TGTGCCACCAGTGATCCCGGGTCGGTCAATGAGCAGTTCTTC
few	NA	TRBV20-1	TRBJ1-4	CSARGGDDNEKLFF	TGCAGTGCCCGGGGCGGGGATGATAATGAAAAACTGTTTTTT
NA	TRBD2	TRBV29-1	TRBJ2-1	CSALSGKSYNEQFF	TGCAGCGCCCTTAGCGGGAAGAGTTACAATGAGCAGTTCTTC
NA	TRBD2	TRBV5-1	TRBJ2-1	CASSLGLAGVDEQFF	TGCGCCAGCAGCTTGGGACTAGCGGGAGTTGATGAGCAGTTCTTC
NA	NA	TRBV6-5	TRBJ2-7	CASSYSPDPPNEQYF	TGTGCCAGCAGTTACTCCCCTGACCCACCCAACGAGCAGTACTTC
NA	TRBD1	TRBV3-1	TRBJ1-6	CASSRFDPTGGNSPLHF	TGTGCCAGCAGCCGATTCGATCCTACAGGGGGGAATTCACCCCTCCACTTT
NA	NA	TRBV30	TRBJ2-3	CAWSYGGTDTQYF	TGTGCCTGGAGTTATGGGGGAACAGATACGCAGTATTTT
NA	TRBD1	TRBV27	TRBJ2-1	CASSSAGQVPSYNEQFF	TGTGCCAGCAGTTCGGCGGGACAGGTCCCATCCTACAATGAGCAGTTCTTC
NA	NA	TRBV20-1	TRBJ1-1	CRGGGTLNTEAFF	TGCAGGGGGGGTGGGACGTTGAACACTGAAGCTTTCTTT
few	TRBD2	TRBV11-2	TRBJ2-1	CASSLAGGTIEQFF	TGTGCCAGCAGCTTAGCGGGGGGGACTATTGAGCAGTTCTTC
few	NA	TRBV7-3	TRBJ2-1	CASSLIFGNEQFF	TGTGCCAGCAGCTTAATTTTTGGGAATGAGCAGTTCTTC
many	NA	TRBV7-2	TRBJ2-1	CASSLARGRVYNEQFF	TGTGCCAGCAGCTTAGCACGGGGGCGGGTTTACAATGAGCAGTTCTTC
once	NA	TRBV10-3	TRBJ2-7	CAISDGSGFSSYEQYF	TGTGCCATCAGTGACGGTAGCGGATTTAGCTCCTACGAGCAGTACTTC
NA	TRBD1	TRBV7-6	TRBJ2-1	CTSSSRQGYNEQFF	TGTACCAGCAGCTCCCGACAGGGCTACAATGAGCAGTTCTTC
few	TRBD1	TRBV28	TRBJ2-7	CASSSPPGQGWEEQYF	TGTGCCAGCAGTTCCCCACCGGGACAGGGGTGGGAAGAGCAGTACTTC
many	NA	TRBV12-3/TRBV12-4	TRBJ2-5	CASTYSQGGTQYF	TGTGCCAGCACGTATTCCCAAGGTGGGACCCAGTACTTC
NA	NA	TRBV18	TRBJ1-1	CASSSYDREAFF	TGTGCCAGCTCATCTTACGACAGGGAAGCTTTCTTT
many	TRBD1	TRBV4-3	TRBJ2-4	CASSQDHAGGAVNIQYF	TGCGCCAGCAGCCAAGATCACGCAGGGGGCGCGGTAAACATTCAGTACTTC
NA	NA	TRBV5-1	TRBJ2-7	CASSLDRDGYEQYF	TGCGCCAGCAGCTTGGACCGGGACGGCTACGAGCAGTACTTC
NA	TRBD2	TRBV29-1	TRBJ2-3	CSVEGTTSGSTDTQYF	TGCAGCGTTGAAGGCACGACTAGCGGGAGTACAGATACGCAGTATTTT
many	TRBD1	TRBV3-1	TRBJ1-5	CASSQDAGTGQPQHF	TGTGCCAGCAGCCAAGACGCAGGGACAGGGCAGCCCCAGCATTTT
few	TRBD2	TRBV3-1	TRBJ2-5	CASSQDPRSGGWGETQYF	TGTGCCAGCAGCCAAGACCCCCGTTCCGGGGGGTGGGGAGAGACCCAGTACTTC
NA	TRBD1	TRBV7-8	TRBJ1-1	CASSKFGQVEAFF	TGTGCCAGCAGTAAATTCGGACAGGTTGAAGCTTTCTTT
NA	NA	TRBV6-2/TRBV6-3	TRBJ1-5	CASSYSSVQPQHF	TGTGCCAGCAGTTACTCGTCTGTTCAGCCCCAGCATTTT
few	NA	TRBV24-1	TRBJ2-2	CATSDPNAGELFF	TGTGCCACCAGTGACCCGAACGCCGGGGAGCTGTTTTTT
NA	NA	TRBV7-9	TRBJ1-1	CASKSGATEAFF	TGTGCCAGCAAGTCGGGGGCAACTGAAGCTTTCTTT
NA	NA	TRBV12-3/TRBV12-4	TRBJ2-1	CASTYKRTTYNEQFF	TGTGCCAGCACATATAAGCGGACTACCTACAATGAGCAGTTCTTC
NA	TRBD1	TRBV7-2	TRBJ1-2	CASSSLIPGQGNGYTF	TGTGCCAGCAGCTCCCTGATTCCGGGACAGGGGAATGGCTACACCTTC
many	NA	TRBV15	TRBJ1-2	CATSRDLLGWQEVGYTF	TGTGCCACCAGCAGAGATCTCTTAGGTTGGCAGGAAGTTGGCTACACCTTC
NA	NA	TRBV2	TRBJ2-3	CARSGDPPADTQYF	TGTGCCAGAAGTGGCGATCCGCCTGCCGATACGCAGTATTTT
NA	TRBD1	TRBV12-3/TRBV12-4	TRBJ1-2	CASSPGQPYGYTF	TGTGCCAGCAGTCCGGGACAGCCCTATGGCTACACCTTC
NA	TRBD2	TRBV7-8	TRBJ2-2	CASSFTGGTNTGELFF	TGTGCCAGCAGCTTCACGGGGGGTACGAACACCGGGGAGCTGTTTTTT
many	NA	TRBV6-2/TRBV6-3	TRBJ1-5	CASSKLPGPSNQPQHF	TGTGCCAGCAGTAAACTACCGGGACCAAGCAATCAGCCCCAGCATTTT
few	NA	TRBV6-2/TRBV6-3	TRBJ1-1	CASSPRSGNTEAFF	TGTGCCAGCAGCCCCAGGTCGGGGAACACTGAAGCTTTCTTT
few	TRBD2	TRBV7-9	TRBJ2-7	CASSPPGLYHYEQYF	TGTGCCAGCAGCCCGCCGGGACTATACCACTACGAGCAGTACTTC
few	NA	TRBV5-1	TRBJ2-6	CASSLRTPSSGANVLTF	TGCGCCAGCAGCTTGCGGACACCCTCCTCTGGGGCCAACGTCCTGACTTTC
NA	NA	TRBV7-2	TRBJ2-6	CASMSSGANVLTF	TGTGCCAGCATGTCCTCTGGGGCCAACGTCCTGACTTTC
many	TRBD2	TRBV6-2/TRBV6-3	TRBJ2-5	CASIGTSGQETQYF	TGTGCCAGCATTGGGACTAGCGGTCAAGAGACCCAGTACTTC